The present T cell receptor (beta chain) was sequenced within a study of shared clonotypes between healthy human individuals. Germline values: CDR1 SGHRS, CDR2 YFSETQ. The CDR3 extends over 15 amino acids. With V trimmed by 7 bases and J by 6 bases, 10 bases remained unmatched. The table came from immunoSEQ multiplex PCR; TCRdb's copy has only in-frame clones and leaves some out. Here the sample spans around 2.5 million clones, over 85% being singletons. This receptor was obtained from a man aged 18 to 35 in good health. Some clones in this sample may be carry-over from other donors' samples. The rearrangement joins TRBV5-1 to TRBJ2-2; 9 nucleotides align to TRBD1. Sequencing was carried out using naive CD4+ T cells from PBMCs. As for subset: CD45RA+ positively selected. CDR3 sequence (DNA): TGCGCCAGCCGAGTGGGACAGGGTTCCGCCGGGGAGCTGTTTTTT. It yields the protein CASRVGQGSAGELFF.